A single sample is the source of the 26 T cell receptor beta chains below, sequenced in a study of T cell responses to AZD1222 COVID-19 vaccine. Using immunoSEQ multiplex PCR, the repertoire was profiled, and TCRdb retains in-frame clones only, with some absent. The sample records 150,000 to 200,000 clones, 85% to 90% being singletons. The sample was peripheral blood, taken on day 0 of AZD1222 vaccination. The receptors here all came from an adult in good health.

V and J are TRBV27 and TRBJ2-7, with D perhaps assigned TRBD1 or TRBD2 (6 bases each). CDR3 size: 13 residues. Trimming removed 5 bases from V and 2 bases from J, with 10 bases in between. Germline CDR1 is MNHEY and CDR2 is SMNVEV (reference sequence). The CDR3 sequence is CASSPRGPYEQYV. The CDR3 nucleotides are TGTGCCAGCAGTCCCCGGGGGCCCTACGAGCAGTACGTC.

This chain connects TRBV12-3 or TRBV12-4 to TRBJ2-2; a weak D match, TRBD2 (5 bases). V dropped 8 bases and J dropped 7 bases, with 8 bases sitting between them. This CDR3 contains 11 residues. The CDR3 DNA is TGTGCCAGCGCTAGCAGCGGGGAGCTGTTTTTT. Protein: CASASSGELFF.

The gene calls are TRBV6-5 and TRBJ2-1; D not certain. Germline V lookup: CDR1 MNHEY, CDR2 SVGAGI. The V end was cut by 2 bases, the J end by 2 bases, with 4 bases between. The CDR3 length is 13 residues. The CDR3 bases are TGTGCCAGCAGTTACGGCACCTACAATGAGCAGTTCTTC. Translation: CASSYGTYNEQFF.

Points on this clone: Other DNA sequences in this specimen translate into the identical CDR3. V usage is TRBV5-8 and J usage is TRBJ2-1, with D unresolved. The CDR3 extends over 11 amino acids. Germline values: CDR1 SGHTS, CDR2 YDEGEE. V was cut by 5 bases and J by 3 bases, with 3 bases left in between. The CDR3 nucleotides read TGTGCCAGCAGATACTACAATGAGCAGTTCTTC. Translated: CASRYYNEQFF.

This clone turned up a few times. The chain is built from TRBV2 and TRBJ1-2; no reliable D call. Germline values: CDR1 SNHLY, CDR2 FYNNEI. Trimming shortened V by 6 bases and J by 8 bases, and 10 bases separated the two germline ends. The CDR3 length is 11 residues. CDR3 in amino acids: CASSRGDGYTF. DNA of the CDR3: TGTGCCAGCAGCAGAGGCGACGGCTACACCTTC.

For the CDR3, the DNA is TGTGCCAGCAGCCAAGCAGTTAGCGGGGGGGCCTTAGATACGCAGTATTTT. Encoded protein: CASSQAVSGGALDTQYF. J is TRBJ2-3 and V is TRBV4-2, with TRBD2 matching 11 bases. CDR1 and CDR2 (germline): LGHNA, YNFKEQ. CDR3 length equals 17 residues. The trim removed 1 base at V and 5 bases at J, leaving 8 bases unmatched.

V usage is TRBV7-2 and J usage is TRBJ2-3; weak D call: TRBD1 (6 bases). CDR3 length: 15 residues. Trimming stripped 3 bases from V and 2 bases from J, with 12 bases between. In germline, CDR1 is SGHTA, CDR2 FQGNSA. CDR3 sequence (DNA): TGTGCCAGCAGCTTGGGAGACAGGAACACAGATACGCAGTATTTT. Its translation: CASSLGDRNTDTQYF.

The V gene is TRBV27, the J gene TRBJ1-6, with a tentative D call TRBD1 (6 bases). The germline V and J ends were trimmed by 5 bases and 6 bases, with 14 bases remaining between them. This CDR3 spans 15 amino acids. Germline V lookup: CDR1 MNHEY, CDR2 SMNVEV (reference sequence). For the CDR3, the DNA is TGTGCCAGCAGTACCACAGGGAGGGCTAATTCACCCCTCCACTTT. This codes for CASSTTGRANSPLHF.

The V gene is TRBV7-9, the J gene TRBJ2-1; 13 nucleotides match TRBD2. Trimming removed 2 bases from V and 6 bases from J; junction bases left unmatched: 4. This CDR3 comprises 16 residues. Germline assignment: CDR1 SEHNR and CDR2 FQNEAQ (reference sequence). CDR3 coding DNA: TGTGCCAGCAGCTTAATGGGGACTAGCGGGGCCAATGAGCAGTTCTTC. As protein: CASSLMGTSGANEQFF.

This clone was found once. The chain uses TRBV5-1 and TRBJ2-7, with D unresolved. Trimming left V 5 bases short and J 3 bases short, with 12 bases between. The germline V gene encodes CDR1 SGHRS and CDR2 YFSETQ. This CDR3 has 13 amino acids. This CDR3 reads CASSALVNYEQYF. CDR3 nucleotide sequence: TGCGCCAGCAGTGCGCTGGTGAACTACGAGCAGTACTTC.

The chain couples TRBV6-5 to TRBJ2-7; D gene uncertain. Germline V gene sequence: CDR1 MNHEY, CDR2 SVGAGI. The CDR3 is 13 amino acids. Deletions cut 7 bases from V and 2 bases from J, with 12 bases between. For the CDR3, the DNA is TGTGCCAGCAACCCAGCGAACACCTACGAGCAGTACTTC. Translation gives CASNPANTYEQYF.

This chain joins TRBV10-3 and TRBJ1-5; tentatively, D is TRBD1 (6 bases). V gave up 3 bases and J gave up 9 bases, with 15 bases separating them. The germline gives CDR1 ENHRY, CDR2 SYGVKD. The CDR3 totals 14 residues. The CDR3 nucleotides read TGTGCCATCAGTGATTCGACAGGAATAAGGCCCCAGCATTTT. Translating gives CAISDSTGIRPQHF.

This clone was seen a few times. The chain is built from TRBV5-1 and TRBJ2-3, with 7 bases aligning to TRBD2. The CDR3 sequence is 16 residues long. With V trimmed by 0 bases and J by 3 bases, 7 bases remained unmatched. The germline gives CDR1 SGHRS, CDR2 YFSETQ. The CDR3 here is CASSLVAGRETDTQYF. In DNA, the CDR3 is TGCGCCAGCAGCTTGGTGGCGGGGCGGGAGACAGATACGCAGTATTTT.

The chain uses TRBV18 and TRBJ1-6; D is uncertain. V dropped 2 bases and J dropped 7 bases, with 15 bases sitting between them. The germline V gene has CDR1 KGHSH and CDR2 LQKENI. CDR3 length equals 16 residues. The CDR3 bases are TGTGCCAGCTCACCAATGGCGCAACAGCCCAATTCACCCCTCCACTTT. Translated: CASSPMAQQPNSPLHF.

As DNA, the CDR3 is TGTGCCAGCAGTTTTATAGAGACCCAGTACTTC. Translating gives CASSFIETQYF. The rearrangement joins TRBV12-3 or TRBV12-4 to TRBJ2-5, with D uncertain. The CDR3 extends over 11 amino acids. The V and J ends lost 3 bases and 4 bases respectively, with 3 bases between them.

The gene calls are TRBV19 and TRBJ2-1; D gene unclear. Trimming cost V 6 bases and J 4 bases, with 7 bases left between them. This CDR3 contains 12 residues. CDR1 and CDR2 from the germline V gene are LNHDA and SQIVND (reference sequence). In DNA form, the CDR3 reads TGTGCCAGTAGGGACGGGTACAATGAGCAGTTCTTC. This encodes CASRDGYNEQFF.

The chain combines TRBV21-1 with TRBJ1-4; the DNA was not compared with TRBD1, the D call given in the table. TRBV21-1 is a pseudogene. The CDR3 loop spans 16 amino acids. Written as DNA, the CDR3 is TGTGCCAGCAGCACCCGACCACAGGGTGAGTGTGAAAAACTGTTTTTT. Its protein is CASSTRPQGECEKLFF.

V and J are TRBV9 and TRBJ1-2; no firm D call. Germline lookup yields CDR1 SGDLS and CDR2 YYNGEE. This CDR3 is built from 14 residues. Trimming shortened V by 2 bases and J by 5 bases, and 13 bases separated the two germline ends. This CDR3 is CASSVGYGNYGYTF. CDR3 in DNA: TGTGCCAGCAGCGTTGGTTATGGGAATTATGGCTACACCTTC.

The rearrangement uses TRBV4-3 and TRBJ2-1; TRBD1 agrees at 8 bases. The CDR3 runs to 18 residues. Germline V gives CDR1 LGHNA, CDR2 YSLEER. Trimming cost V 0 bases and J 2 bases; bases outside gene matches: 9. CDR3 loop: CASSQDPPRDRPYNEQFF. CDR3 DNA sequence: TGCGCCAGCAGCCAAGATCCCCCTCGGGACAGGCCCTACAATGAGCAGTTCTTC.

The V call is TRBV7-9, the J call TRBJ1-1, with a tentative D call TRBD1 (5 bases). The germline gives CDR1 SEHNR, CDR2 FQNEAQ (reference sequence). The CDR3 has 16 amino acids. V lost 1 base, J lost 1 base, and 13 bases lay in between. The CDR3 loop reads CASSLGGSASNTEAFF. The CDR3 nucleotides are TGTGCCAGCAGCTTAGGGGGGTCTGCCTCGAACACTGAAGCTTTCTTT.

This chain joins TRBV4-1 and TRBJ1-5; a possible D gene is TRBD1 (6 bases). CDR1 MGHRA and CDR2 YSYEKL come from the germline V gene. The CDR3 is 14 amino acids. Trimming stripped 0 bases from V and 10 bases from J, with 13 bases between. DNA for the CDR3: TGCGCCAGCAGCCAAGATTTGCACAGGGAACCCCAGCATTTT. Protein sequence: CASSQDLHREPQHF.

This CDR3 is CASSLTSGGQETQYF. CDR3 sequence (DNA): TGTGCCAGCAGTCTAACTAGCGGGGGTCAAGAGACCCAGTACTTC. The chain has TRBV6-5 and TRBJ2-5; 11 bases fit TRBD2. CDR3 length: 15 amino acids. Germline V gene sequence: CDR1 MNHEY, CDR2 SVGAGI. With 5 bases clipped from V and 2 bases from J, the junction kept 4 bases outside the gene matches.

V and J are TRBV10-1 and TRBJ1-2; 9 bases map to TRBD1. The CDR3 is 13 residues long. With 5 bases clipped from V and 8 bases from J, the junction kept 6 bases outside the gene matches. Germline assignment: CDR1 WNHNN and CDR2 SYGVQD (reference sequence). The CDR3 loop is CASSLPGQGGYTF. The CDR3 nucleotides are TGCGCCAGCAGTTTACCCGGACAGGGGGGCTACACCTTC.

V gene TRBV5-1 combines with J gene TRBJ2-3, with 7 bases identical to TRBD1. J lost 2 bases, V lost 4 bases, and 7 bases had no gene match. This CDR3 contains 15 residues. CDR1 is SGHRS, CDR2 YFSETQ, per germline. CDR3 nucleotide sequence: TGCGCCAGCAGCCAGGACAGGACCACCACAGATACGCAGTATTTT. It is translated as CASSQDRTTTDTQYF. Combining the CDR3 with reference TRBV5-1 and TRBJ2-3 gives the whole variable domain KAGVTQTPRYLIKTRGQQVTLSCSPISGHRSVSWYQQTPGQGLQFLFEYFSETQRNKGNFPGRFSGRQFSNSRSEMNVSTLELGDSALYLCASSQDRTTTDTQYFGPGTRLTVL.

The chain joins TRBV2 to TRBJ2-5; tentative D call: TRBD1 (6 bases). Per the germline V gene, CDR1 is SNHLY and CDR2 is FYNNEI. There are 13 residues in the CDR3. Trimming took off 7 bases at V and 2 bases at J, with 11 bases between the two ends. CDR3 sequence (DNA): TGTGCCAGCATTAGGACAGAACAAGAGACCCAGTACTTC. It translates to CASIRTEQETQYF.

This clone has just a few counts. The V gene is TRBV19, the J gene TRBJ2-7; 7 nucleotides line up with TRBD1. Per germline, CDR1 LNHDA and CDR2 SQIVND (reference sequence). CDR3 size: 15 residues. The V gene end was trimmed by 6 bases and the J gene end by 6 bases; junction bases not matched to a gene: 14. CDR3 amino acids: CASSFPGQAFIEQYF. CDR3 coding DNA: TGTGCCAGTAGCTTCCCCGGACAGGCCTTCATCGAGCAGTACTTC.